The clone carrying this T cell receptor (beta chain) was detected many times. The CDR3 sequence is 14 residues long. The ends were cut back, 0 bases at V and 5 bases at J, with 13 bases in the middle. Germline V gene data show CDR1 as DFQATT and CDR2 as SNEGSKA (reference sequence). Construction of the TCRbeta library involved unique molecular identifiers. TCRdb itself ran the PCR reads through MiXCR, one entry per CDR3 protein. The sample consists of 240,000 or so distinct CDR3 sequences, about 11% of them appearing once. This entry comes from a study of T-cell reconstitution after alpha-beta-depleted transplantation in children.

The chain links TRBV20-1 to TRBJ2-5; D not resolved. The sequence was collected from a human donor who donated a stem cell graft to a child with acute lymphoblastic leukemia. The material was PBMCs from the stem cell graft donor, obtained from the stem cell graft. CDR3 sequence (DNA): TGCAGTGCTAGAGATCGGGTTAGGCGTGAGACCCAGTACTTC. Protein sequence: CSARDRVRRETQYF.